This T cell receptor (beta chain) was recovered during a study of blood T cell repertoires in COVID-19. At the level of the study: Collection of acute and convalescent COVID-19 samples took place in the United States, Italy and Spain. Sample material is recorded as cDNA or gDNA derived from T cells, B-cell-depleted T cells, or PBMCs.

The CDR3 consists of 17 residues. Germline CDR1 reads SGDLS; CDR2 reads YYNGEE. The trim removed 4 bases at V and 5 bases at J, leaving 11 bases unmatched. Sequencing used immunoSEQ multiplex PCR; TCRdb keeps in-frame clones, though not all of them. This table holds about 220,000 clones, approximately 83% found once. The sequence derives from a woman aged 40 to 55 with active or convalescent COVID-19. The V gene is TRBV9, the J gene TRBJ2-3; 12 positions agree with TRBD2. What was sequenced was peripheral blood. CDR3 nucleotides: TGTGCCAGCAGCACCAGTGGACTAGCGGGGCCAAGAGATACGCAGTATTTT. It translates to CASSTSGLAGPRDTQYF.